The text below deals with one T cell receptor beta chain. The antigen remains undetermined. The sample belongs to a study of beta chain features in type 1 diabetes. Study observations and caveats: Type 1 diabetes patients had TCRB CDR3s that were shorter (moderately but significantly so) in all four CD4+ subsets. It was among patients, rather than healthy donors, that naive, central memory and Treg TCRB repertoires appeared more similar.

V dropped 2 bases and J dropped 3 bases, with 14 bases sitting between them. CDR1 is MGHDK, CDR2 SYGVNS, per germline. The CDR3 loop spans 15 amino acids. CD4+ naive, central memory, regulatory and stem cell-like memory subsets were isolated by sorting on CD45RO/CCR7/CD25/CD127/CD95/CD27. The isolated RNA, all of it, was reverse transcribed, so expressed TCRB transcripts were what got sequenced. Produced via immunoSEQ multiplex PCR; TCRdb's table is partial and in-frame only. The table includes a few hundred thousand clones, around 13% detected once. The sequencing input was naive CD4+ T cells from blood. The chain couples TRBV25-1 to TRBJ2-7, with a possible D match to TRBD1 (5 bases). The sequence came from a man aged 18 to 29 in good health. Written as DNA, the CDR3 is TGTGCCAGCAGTGAAGGTTCTGGGGCATTCTACGAGCAGTACTTC. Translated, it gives CASSEGSGAFYEQYF.